Listed here is a single T cell receptor (beta chain). The antigen is unknown. The study ran its PCR with 60 Vbeta and 13 Jbeta primers. Profiled with immunoSEQ multiplex PCR; TCRdb holds only in-frame clones, not every one. The table records about 160,000 clones, around 80% of them present only once. The data derive from a study of cytomegalovirus exposure and HLA in healthy donors. Whole-study findings and limits: A classifier reportedly called cytomegalovirus status with high sensitivity and specificity. Most sequenced TCRs were rare (though some public TCRs occurred in many donors).

With V trimmed by 7 bases and J by 8 bases, 20 bases remained unmatched. The germline gives CDR1 SNHLY, CDR2 FYNNEI. CDR3 size: 17 residues. This clonotype was obtained from a woman aged 50 to 65 in good health and CMV-seropositive. Sequenced: PBMCs. The rearrangement links TRBV2 to TRBJ2-1; 7 positions agree with TRBD1. In DNA form, the CDR3 reads TGTGCCAGCACCTCAGACAGGGTGGCTCCGACGGTGCATGAGCAGTTCTTC. Its protein is CASTSDRVAPTVHEQFF. The variable domain in full, completed from reference TRBV2 and TRBJ2-1, reads EPEVTQTPSHQVTQMGQEVILRCVPISNHLYFYWYRQILGQKVEFLVSFYNNEISEKSEIFDDQFSVERPDGSNFTLKIRSTKLEDSAMYFCASTSDRVAPTVHEQFFGPGTRLTVL.